What follows are 14 T cell receptor beta chains derived from one specimen sequenced in a study of OX40 agonist ivuxolimab in advanced cancers. Profiling relied on immunoSEQ multiplex PCR, and the TCRdb table lists in-frame clones only, not all of them. The sample yields 30,000 or so clones, 79% seen once. Sequences were derived from CD4+ or CD8+ T cells sorted from blood, sampled in a trial of the OX40 agonist ivuxolimab. These receptors were obtained from an adult with an advanced solid tumor such as melanoma, head and neck, liver or kidney cancer.

The gene calls are TRBV2 and TRBJ2-7; D not resolved. Germline CDR1 SNHLY, CDR2 FYNNEI. The CDR3 is 13 amino acids. V lost 4 bases and J 1 base, leaving 8 bases between the germline ends. In DNA form, the CDR3 reads TGTGCCAGCAGTGGAGGCCGTTCCTACGAGCAGTACTTC. It codes for CASSGGRSYEQYF. The variable domain in full, completed from reference TRBV2 and TRBJ2-7, reads EPEVTQTPSHQVTQMGQEVILRCVPISNHLYFYWYRQILGQKVEFLVSFYNNEISEKSEIFDDQFSVERPDGSNFTLKIRSTKLEDSAMYFCASSGGRSYEQYFGPGTRLTVT.

This clone came up a few times. The rearrangement uses TRBV5-1 and TRBJ1-2, with TRBD1 as a possible D gene (5 bases). This CDR3 has 15 residues. In germline, CDR1 is SGHRS, CDR2 YFSETQ. The ends were cut back, 4 bases at V and 4 bases at J, with 17 bases in the middle. The DNA of the CDR3 is TGCGCCAGCAGCGGTGGGGGTACAGGCCTCTATGGCTACACCTTC. Translation gives CASSGGGTGLYGYTF.

The rearrangement joins TRBV6-1 to TRBJ2-1; D unclear. The CDR3 runs 12 residues. Trimming cost V 1 base and J 10 bases, with 8 bases left between them. The germline V gene has CDR1 MNHNS and CDR2 SASEGT. The CDR3 DNA follows: TGTGCCAGCAGTGAAGGGTGGGTCGAGCAGTTCTTC. Amino acids: CASSEGWVEQFF.

The chain couples TRBV11-2 to TRBJ2-6, with 8 bases that match TRBD2. Losses at the gene ends were 5 bases for V and 0 bases for J; bases not matched to a gene: 12. The CDR3 covers 19 residues. Germline CDR1 reads SGHAT; CDR2 reads FQNNGV. CDR3 region: CASSPRFGSGNSGANVLTF. Written as DNA, the CDR3 is TGTGCCAGCAGCCCACGGTTTGGTAGCGGGAACTCTGGGGCCAACGTCCTGACTTTC.

The chain employs TRBV19 and TRBJ2-1, with D perhaps given as TRBD1 or TRBD2 (5 bases each). Germline V gives CDR1 LNHDA, CDR2 SQIVND (reference sequence). V was clipped by 3 bases and J by 12 bases, with 9 bases between them. This CDR3 region has 11 residues. As DNA, the CDR3 is TGTGCCAGTAGTATGGGACGTGGGCAGTTCTTC. Its translation: CASSMGRGQFF.

The CDR3 DNA reads as TGTGCCAGCAGCCAAGAGAATACACTAGCGGGAAGACATGAGCAGTTCTTC. Protein product: CASSQENTLAGRHEQFF. V and J are TRBV4-2 and TRBJ2-1; TRBD2 matches 10 bases. Germline CDR1 is LGHNA and CDR2 is YNFKEQ. The ends lost 0 bases at V and 8 bases at J; junction bases unmatched: 10. The CDR3 contains 17 residues.

The rearrangement links TRBV28 to TRBJ1-5; D gene ambiguous. The CDR3 contains 16 residues. CDR1 and CDR2 (germline): MDHEN, SYDVKM. V lost 4 bases, J lost 1 base, and 14 bases lay in between. The CDR3 bases are TGTGCCAGCAGTTCGGGCGGGTGGGTGAGCAATCAGCCCCAGCATTTT. This codes for CASSSGGWVSNQPQHF.

This chain uses TRBV5-1 with TRBJ2-1; no definite D call. Germline CDR1 SGHRS, CDR2 YFSETQ. The CDR3 contains 14 residues. V was clipped by 2 bases and J by 8 bases, with 14 bases between them. The chain's CDR3 is CASSFLDPGHEQFF. In DNA, the CDR3 is TGCGCCAGCAGCTTTCTAGACCCAGGCCATGAGCAGTTCTTC.

This rearrangement joins TRBV15 to TRBJ2-2; D unresolved. This CDR3 is 15 amino acids long. Trimming took off 8 bases at V and 2 bases at J, with 15 bases between the two ends. CDR1 and CDR2 (germline): LNHNV, YYDKDF (reference sequence). The CDR3 sequence: CATSFEGPNTGELFF. The CDR3 nucleotides read TGTGCCACCTCATTTGAAGGCCCTAACACCGGGGAGCTGTTTTTT.

This chain joins TRBV19 and TRBJ2-1; the match to TRBD2 covers 8 bases. The CDR3 loop spans 14 amino acids. With V trimmed by 9 bases and J by 3 bases, 7 bases remained unmatched. From germline, CDR1 is LNHDA and CDR2 SQIVND (reference sequence). CDR3 DNA sequence: TGTGCCAGCCGAGCGGGGGAGAACTACAATGAGCAGTTCTTC. Encoded protein: CASRAGENYNEQFF. Full variable domain (rest looked up from reference TRBV19 and TRBJ2-1): DGGITQSPKYLFRKEGQNVTLSCEQNLNHDAMYWYRQDPGQGLRLIYYSQIVNDFQKGDIAEGYSVSREKKESFPLTVTSAQKNPTAFYLCASRAGENYNEQFFGPGTRLTVL.

The chain employs TRBV7-9 and TRBJ2-5; TRBD2 agrees at 7 bases. This CDR3 has 17 amino acids. The germline V gene encodes CDR1 SEHNR and CDR2 FQNEAQ (reference sequence). V lost 5 bases and J lost 0; bases outside the gene matches: 12. In DNA form, the CDR3 reads TGTGCCAGCAGCATATACCTGACTAGCAGCCACCAAGAGACCCAGTACTTC. It encodes CASSIYLTSSHQETQYF.

The chain has TRBV9 and TRBJ1-5; possible D gene TRBD1, 5 bases. This CDR3 is 15 amino acids long. V dropped 4 bases and J dropped 2 bases, with 13 bases sitting between them. Germline CDR1 is SGDLS and CDR2 is YYNGEE. In DNA form, the CDR3 reads TGTGCCAGCAGCACCCAGGGATGGGGCAATCAGCCCCAGCATTTT. Its translation: CASSTQGWGNQPQHF.

This chain uses TRBV29-1 with TRBJ2-7, with a tentative D call TRBD2 (6 bases). The V end was cut by 6 bases, the J end by 3 bases, with 15 bases between. Germline V lookup: CDR1 SQVTM, CDR2 ANQGSEA. CDR3 length: 13 residues. CDR3: CSVSGDSNYEQYF. The CDR3 DNA reads TGCAGCGTCTCGGGGGACTCGAACTACGAGCAGTACTTC.

Only a few counts were recorded for this clone. The chain links TRBV6-5 to TRBJ1-5; a weak D match, TRBD1 (5 bases). V lost 7 bases and J lost 5, with 12 bases in between. This CDR3 is built from 13 residues. Per the germline V gene, CDR1 is MNHEY and CDR2 is SVGAGI. CDR3 sequence: CASTSGPHQPQHF. CDR3 coding DNA: TGTGCCAGCACATCAGGGCCCCATCAGCCCCAGCATTTT.